This record concerns one TCR beta chain sequence. As yet, its antigen is unknown. TCR alpha and TCR beta cDNA libraries with sample barcodes and UMIs came from 5'RACE using constant-segment primers. Via MiXCR, TCRdb re-called the 5' RACE reads, giving one row per CDR3 protein. The sample consists of about 430,000 distinct CDR3 sequences, 20% to 25% of them appearing once. These data originate in a study of T-cell memory formation after mild COVID-19. Turning to the study itself: Largely donor-specific sequence clusters came from a couple of donors. The study's findings and limits: Clones contracting day 15 to 85 were balanced CD4/CD8; later expanders leaned CD4+. CD4+ contracting clones lay mainly in CM and EM, CD8+ ones in EMRA.

The CDR3 runs 13 residues. The germline V and J ends were trimmed by 6 bases and 9 bases, with 17 bases remaining between them. From germline, CDR1 is KGHDR and CDR2 SFDVKD. The source material was PBMCs or a T cell subset sorted from them (not recorded which). This receptor was taken from an adult woman who had mild COVID-19 (a few samples of this study predate the infection). Cell type and time point are not known. The chain links TRBV24-1 to TRBJ2-7; D possibly corresponds to TRBD1 (6 bases). The CDR3 protein is CATSRAGARGQYF. In nucleotides, the CDR3 is TGTGCCACCAGTCGGGCAGGGGCACGGGGGCAGTACTTC.